This TCR beta chain was profiled in a study of blood T cells in healthy people across ages. To note about this clonotype: Its antigen remains unknown. One junction end disagrees with the germline gene, perhaps due to a read error.

Peripheral blood, roughly 9.3 milliliters per donor, was collected. Using a J-beta primer mix together with a sample-barcoded 5' primer, a second PCR was run for about 6 to 11 cycles. Every cDNA molecule bore a tag from a template-switch adaptor containing 12 random nucleotides. Each CDR3 protein is one row after TCRdb ran MiXCR on the 5' RACE reads. Seen here are hundreds of thousands of distinct CDR3 sequences, around half observed once, and the top ten hold 15% to 20%. Germline V gene lookup returns CDR1 SGHRS and CDR2 YFSETQ. CDR3 size: 14 residues. Study-level points and caveats: Relative to aged donors, long-lived donors carried more naive CD4+ cells and displayed higher diversity. Unsorted PBMCs prevented conclusive naive versus antigen-experienced comparison.

Sequenced input: blood. This TCR derives from a man older than 75 in good health. The rearrangement uses TRBV5-1 and TRBJ1-2; D remains ambiguous. The CDR3 here is CASSWVDGDYGYTF. DNA for the CDR3: TGCGCTAGCAGCTGGGTAGATGGGGACTATGGCTACACCTTC. The variable domain in full, with the rest retrieved from reference TRBV5-1 and TRBJ1-2, is KAGVTQTPRYLIKTRGQQVTLSCSPISGHRSVSWYQQTPGQGLQFLFEYFSETQRNKGNFPGRFSGRQFSNSRSEMNVSTLELGDSALYLCASSWVDGDYGYTFGSGTRLTVV.